These 19 T cell receptor beta chains originate from one sample sequenced in a study of shared clonotypes between healthy human individuals. Profiled with immunoSEQ multiplex PCR; TCRdb holds only in-frame clones, not every one. Among about 1 million clones listed, about 74% were seen once. The sequenced sample consisted of memory CD4+ T cells sorted from blood. Subset of the sample: CD45RA-negative fraction. The receptors originated from a man between 18 and 35 years old in good health.

This chain connects TRBV27 to TRBJ2-2; weak D call: TRBD2 (6 bases). The CDR3 runs to 15 residues. Trimming pared 6 bases from V and 4 bases from J, leaving 15 bases between. Germline values: CDR1 MNHEY, CDR2 SMNVEV (reference sequence). The CDR3 here is CASRLQEGVTGELFF. For the CDR3, the DNA is TGTGCCAGCAGACTACAGGAGGGAGTCACCGGGGAGCTGTTTTTT.

This chain connects TRBV5-1 to TRBJ2-2; 8 nucleotides match TRBD1. After removal of 2 bases from V and 3 bases from J, the junction contained 3 bases not matched to a gene. The CDR3 sequence is 15 residues long. Per germline, CDR1 SGHRS and CDR2 YFSETQ. The CDR3 protein is CASSFADRDTGELFF. Written as DNA, the CDR3 is TGCGCCAGCAGCTTCGCGGACAGGGACACCGGGGAGCTGTTTTTT.

The V and J genes are TRBV29-1 and TRBJ2-5; D is possibly TRBD2 (5 bases). From germline, CDR1 is SQVTM and CDR2 ANQGSEA. This CDR3 region has 13 residues. The V end was cut by 3 bases, the J end by 5 bases, with 13 bases between. As DNA, the CDR3 is TGCAGCGTTGACCCGGGGAAGGAGGAGACCCAGTACTTC. Translating gives CSVDPGKEETQYF.

This clone occurred a few times. The V gene is TRBV7-9, the J gene TRBJ1-1; D remains unclear. The CDR3 sequence is 12 residues long. Germline V gives CDR1 SEHNR, CDR2 FQNEAQ (reference sequence). Trimming took off 1 base at V and 5 bases at J, with 5 bases between the two ends. In nucleotides, the CDR3 is TGTGCCAGCAGCTTAGATTGGACTGAAGCTTTCTTT. Amino acid sequence: CASSLDWTEAFF. The variable domain in full, with the rest retrieved from reference TRBV7-9 and TRBJ1-1, is DTGVSQNPRHKITKRGQNVTFRCDPISEHNRLYWYRQTLGQGPEFLTYFQNEAQLEKSRLLSDRFSAERPKGSFSTLEIQRTEQGDSAMYLCASSLDWTEAFFGQGTRLTVV.

The chain employs TRBV5-4 and TRBJ1-2; TRBD1 is a possible D gene (6 bases). Germline V gene lookup returns CDR1 SGHNT and CDR2 YYREEE (reference sequence). The CDR3 totals 14 residues. V dropped 3 bases and J dropped 7 bases, with 16 bases sitting between them. This CDR3 is CASSSSTGPTGYTF. The CDR3 DNA is TGTGCCAGCAGCTCGTCAACAGGGCCTACTGGCTACACCTTC.

V usage is TRBV7-9 and J usage is TRBJ2-3; D possibly corresponds to TRBD2 (6 bases). Germline V CDR1 and CDR2: SEHNR, FQNEAQ (reference sequence). V dropped 2 bases and J dropped 3 bases, with 9 bases sitting between them. The CDR3 extends over 14 amino acids. The CDR3 DNA reads TGTGCCAGCAGCTTACGACTAGGGACAGATACGCAGTATTTT. Amino acids: CASSLRLGTDTQYF.

The chain has TRBV28 and TRBJ2-3, with D perhaps assigned TRBD1 or TRBD2 (5 bases each). V gave up 5 bases and J gave up 2 bases, with 11 bases separating them. The germline CDR1 and CDR2 sequences are MDHEN and SYDVKM. The CDR3 loop spans 14 amino acids. CDR3: CASSVQDFTDTQYF. The CDR3 coding sequence is TGTGCCAGCAGTGTACAGGACTTCACAGATACGCAGTATTTT. Looking up the rest from reference TRBV28 and TRBJ2-3 gives the full variable domain: DVKVTQSSRYLVKRTGEKVFLECVQDMDHENMFWYRQDPGLGLRLIYFSYDVKMKEKGDIPEGYSVSREKKERFSLILESASTNQTSMYLCASSVQDFTDTQYFGPGTRLTVL.

The chain couples TRBV9 to TRBJ2-7; a weak D match, TRBD2 (5 bases). Trimming took 4 bases from V and 5 from J, leaving 13 bases between them. The germline V gene encodes CDR1 SGDLS and CDR2 YYNGEE. The CDR3 consists of 13 residues. The CDR3 loop reads CASSQGPGDEQYF. CDR3 sequence (DNA): TGTGCCAGCAGCCAAGGTCCCGGGGACGAGCAGTACTTC. The entire variable domain, with the rest obtained from reference TRBV9 and TRBJ2-7, is as follows: DSGVTQTPKHLITATGQRVTLRCSPRSGDLSVYWYQQSLDQGLQFLIQYYNGEERAKGNILERFSAQQFPDLHSELNLSSLELGDSALYFCASSQGPGDEQYFGPGTRLTVT.

The chain joins TRBV2 to TRBJ2-7, with TRBD1 as a possible D gene (5 bases). The CDR3 spans 13 residues. Germline values: CDR1 SNHLY, CDR2 FYNNEI. With 6 bases removed from V and 2 bases from J, the gap between germline ends came to 11 bases. CDR3 coding DNA: TGTGCCAGCAGGTCCGGACAAACCTACGAGCAGTACTTC. It specifies CASRSGQTYEQYF. Variable domain in full (rest from reference TRBV2 and TRBJ2-7): EPEVTQTPSHQVTQMGQEVILRCVPISNHLYFYWYRQILGQKVEFLVSFYNNEISEKSEIFDDQFSVERPDGSNFTLKIRSTKLEDSAMYFCASRSGQTYEQYFGPGTRLTVT.

The J gene is TRBJ2-7, the V gene TRBV28; D may be TRBD1 or TRBD2 (5 bases each). The CDR3 is 13 residues long. V was clipped by 8 bases and J by 2 bases, with 13 bases between them. CDR1 is MDHEN and CDR2 is SYDVKM in the germline V gene. CDR3 sequence (DNA): TGTGCCAGCCTACAGGACGGGGCCTACGAGCAGTACTTC. Amino acids: CASLQDGAYEQYF.

The V and J genes are TRBV2 and TRBJ2-7, with 11 nucleotides matching TRBD2. J lost 7 bases, V lost 0 bases, and 8 bases had no gene match. This CDR3 is 16 amino acids long. CDR1 SNHLY and CDR2 FYNNEI come from the germline V gene. The CDR3 loop is CASSEALLAGGGEQYF. The CDR3 DNA reads TGTGCCAGCAGTGAAGCGCTTCTAGCGGGGGGCGGTGAGCAGTACTTC.

V gene TRBV9 combines with J gene TRBJ2-3; 9 bases agree with TRBD2. CDR3 length: 16 residues. J was trimmed by 5 bases and V by 0 bases; bases with no gene match: 7. From germline, CDR1 is SGDLS and CDR2 YYNGEE. Here the CDR3 reads CASSVALREGRDTQYF. In nucleotides, the CDR3 is TGTGCCAGCAGCGTAGCTCTGCGGGAGGGCCGAGATACGCAGTATTTT.

This chain links TRBV5-1 with TRBJ2-3, with D perhaps matching TRBD2 (5 bases). Trimming left V 3 bases short and J 0 bases short, with 14 bases between. This CDR3 has 16 residues. Germline V gene data show CDR1 as SGHRS and CDR2 as YFSETQ. DNA of the CDR3: TGCGCCAGCAGCTATTCTTCGGGGTTGAGCACAGATACGCAGTATTTT. It yields the protein CASSYSSGLSTDTQYF.

The CDR3 region is CASGAGGAWTDTQYF. The CDR3 nucleotides read TGTGCCAGTGGGGCCGGGGGCGCTTGGACAGATACGCAGTATTTT. The chain employs TRBV19 and TRBJ2-3, with D perhaps TRBD1 or TRBD2 (6 bases each). The CDR3 covers 15 residues. V dropped 8 bases and J dropped 3 bases, with 18 bases sitting between them. CDR1 and CDR2 from the germline V gene are LNHDA and SQIVND (reference sequence).

The chain uses TRBV4-3 and TRBJ2-1; D gene uncertain. CDR3 length: 17 residues. From germline, CDR1 is LGHNA and CDR2 YSLEER. Trimming left V 0 bases short and J 0 bases short, with 12 bases between. The CDR3, as DNA: TGCGCCAGCAGCCAAGATCGGGCTTTCGTCTCCTACAATGAGCAGTTCTTC. Translating gives CASSQDRAFVSYNEQFF.

The V and J genes are TRBV6-5 and TRBJ2-5; D is possibly TRBD1 (5 bases). TRBJ2-7 explains the end of the DNA better; the J call may be wrong. There are 13 residues in the CDR3. Germline CDR1 is MNHEY and CDR2 is SVGAGI. In DNA form, the CDR3 reads TGTGCCAGCAGTACCCCCTGGGGCGACGAGCAGTACTTC. This encodes CASSTPWGDEQYF.

The chain employs TRBV6-1 and TRBJ2-7, with a possible D match to TRBD2 (6 bases). Germline V gives CDR1 MNHNS, CDR2 SASEGT. This CDR3 is built from 13 residues. V shed 6 bases and J shed 3 bases, with 12 bases lying between them. CDR3: CASSATGVYEQYF. Written as DNA, the CDR3 is TGTGCCAGCAGCGCAACGGGAGTCTACGAGCAGTACTTC.

The chain recombines TRBV7-9 with TRBJ2-3, with a tentative D call TRBD1 (5 bases). Germline values: CDR1 SEHNR, CDR2 FQNEAQ (reference sequence). The length of the CDR3 is 15 residues. The V end was cut by 5 bases, the J end by 2 bases, with 14 bases between. CDR3 sequence reads: CASSLSRANTDTQYF. The CDR3 region has the DNA TGTGCCAGCAGCCTCTCCAGGGCTAACACAGATACGCAGTATTTT.

V gene TRBV10-2 combines with J gene TRBJ1-2; D might be TRBD1 (6 bases). The germline V gene has CDR1 WSHSY and CDR2 SAAADI. The CDR3 covers 14 residues. With 9 bases removed from V and 6 bases from J, the gap between germline ends came to 20 bases. The CDR3 sequence is CASHGGAQSHGYTF. The CDR3 nucleotides are TGCGCCAGTCATGGGGGGGCCCAATCTCATGGCTACACCTTC.